These 22 T cell receptor beta chains were all obtained from the same sample, sequenced in a study of T cell responses to AZD1222 COVID-19 vaccine. The repertoire was sequenced with immunoSEQ multiplex PCR; TCRdb's copy has only in-frame clones and lacks some. The table has over 70,000 clones, around nine tenths seen once; the top ten hold 5.3%. The sample consisted of peripheral blood, taken 28 days after the second AZD1222 dose. Receptors originate from an adult who received the AZD1222 COVID-19 vaccine.

This chain connects TRBV11-3 to TRBJ1-1; D remains ambiguous. CDR3 length: 13 amino acids. V lost 4 bases, J lost 1 base, and 7 bases lay in between. From germline, CDR1 is SGHNT and CDR2 YENEEA. The CDR3 bases are TGTGCCAGCAGCTACTCAGGGAACACTGAAGCTTTCTTT. It codes for CASSYSGNTEAFF.

V usage is TRBV28 and J usage is TRBJ1-4; D is possibly TRBD1 (5 bases). V was pared by 3 bases and J by 8 bases, with 13 bases between. The CDR3 loop spans 14 amino acids. The V gene's germline CDR1 is MDHEN and CDR2 SYDVKM. This CDR3 reads CASSLRSGSEKLFF. CDR3 nucleotides: TGTGCCAGCAGTTTGAGATCAGGGTCCGAAAAACTGTTTTTT.

The rearrangement uses TRBV5-1 and TRBJ2-1; 7 bases align to TRBD1. The CDR3 sequence is 16 residues long. Trimming at V came to 0 bases and at J to 0 bases, leaving 3 bases not matched to a gene. Per germline, CDR1 SGHRS and CDR2 YFSETQ. The CDR3 protein is CASSLVGQSSYNEQFF. CDR3 sequence (DNA): TGCGCCAGCAGCTTGGTGGGACAGAGCTCCTACAATGAGCAGTTCTTC.

The chain links TRBV30 to TRBJ1-2, with a tentative D call TRBD1 (6 bases). Trimming took 3 bases from V and 8 from J, leaving 19 bases between them. Germline assignment: CDR1 GTSNPN and CDR2 SVGIG (reference sequence). The CDR3 totals 14 residues. The CDR3 here is CAWRDRRTSLGYTF. The CDR3, as DNA: TGTGCCTGGAGAGACAGGAGAACTTCGTTGGGCTACACCTTC.

The chain carries TRBV4-1 and TRBJ2-2; the D is unclear. Germline V gene data show CDR1 as MGHRA and CDR2 as YSYEKL. The CDR3 is 13 amino acids. V lost 4 bases to trimming and J lost 3 bases, with 6 bases between them. CDR3 coding DNA: TGCGCCAGCAGCCGGGTATACACCGGGGAGCTGTTTTTT. It translates to CASSRVYTGELFF.

V gene TRBV3-1 (or the pseudogene TRBV3-2) combines with J gene TRBJ1-2; D unclear. Germline CDR1 LGHDT, CDR2 YNNKEL (reference sequence). This CDR3 has 15 amino acids. The V gene lost 4 bases and the J gene lost 0 bases, with 12 bases spanning the gap. DNA for the CDR3: TGTGCCAGCAGCCGCGGCAGGAGACCTAACTATGGCTACACCTTC. As protein: CASSRGRRPNYGYTF.

The chain uses TRBV5-4 and TRBJ1-5, with D perhaps matching TRBD1 (6 bases). The CDR3 is 17 amino acids. V was cut by 3 bases and J by 7 bases, with 23 bases left in between. Germline loops: CDR1 SGHNT, CDR2 YYREEE (reference sequence). CDR3 protein: CASSWGGKWGHSQPQHF. The CDR3 nucleotides read TGTGCCAGCAGCTGGGGAGGAAAGTGGGGGCACAGCCAGCCCCAGCATTTT.

The chain recombines TRBV28 with TRBJ2-1; 11 bases line up with TRBD1. The CDR3 length is 14 residues. The germline CDR1 and CDR2 sequences are MDHEN and SYDVKM. The V segment lost 7 bases and the J segment 9 bases; nucleotides outside the gene matches: 8. CDR3 sequence: CASIGTGGRSEQFF. The CDR3 coding sequence is TGTGCCAGCATCGGGACAGGGGGACGCAGTGAGCAGTTCTTC.

The J gene is TRBJ2-3, the V gene TRBV3-1 (or the pseudogene TRBV3-2); 7 positions agree with TRBD1. There are 15 residues in the CDR3. V was pared by 3 bases and J by 6 bases, with 9 bases of the junction left unmatched. Germline V gene sequence: CDR1 LGHDT, CDR2 YNNKEL (reference sequence). CDR3 DNA: TGTGCCAGCAGCCAGCCGGGACAGCGACGGGATACGCAGTATTTT. This encodes CASSQPGQRRDTQYF.

J is TRBJ2-7 and V is TRBV6-2 or TRBV6-3; a possible D gene is TRBD1 (6 bases). Germline CDR1 reads MNHEY; CDR2 reads SVGEGT. The CDR3 contains 13 residues. The V end lost 2 bases, the J end lost 6 bases, and 11 bases lay between the germline ends. This chain's CDR3 is CASSYLTGSEQYF. The CDR3 nucleotides are TGTGCCAGCAGTTACCTGACAGGTTCCGAGCAGTACTTC.

The rearrangement uses TRBV20-1 and TRBJ1-1, with TRBD1 identical over 9 bases. Losses at the gene ends were 6 bases for V and 11 bases for J; bases not matched to a gene: 7. CDR3 size: 11 residues. CDR1 and CDR2 from the germline V gene are DFQATT and SNEGSKA (reference sequence). Here the CDR3 DNA reads TGCAGTGCCAGTACAGGGGGCAGGGCTTTCTTT. Protein product: CSASTGGRAFF.

The chain recombines TRBV10-3 with TRBJ2-7; possibly TRBD1 or TRBD2 for D (7 bases each). In germline, CDR1 is ENHRY, CDR2 SYGVKD. CDR3 length: 13 residues. Trimming removed 6 bases at V and 4 bases at J, with 13 bases between. The CDR3 sequence is CAIRAGGLYEQYF. The DNA of the CDR3 is TGTGCCATCAGGGCAGGGGGACTATACGAGCAGTACTTC.

The chain has TRBV3-1 (or the pseudogene TRBV3-2) and TRBJ2-3; no definite D call. Trimming shortened V by 6 bases and J by 1 base, and 17 bases separated the two germline ends. CDR3 size: 16 residues. Germline V gene sequence: CDR1 LGHDT, CDR2 YNNKEL (reference sequence). The CDR3 DNA reads TGTGCCAGCAGTCAACTCCTCCGTGGGGGCACAGATACGCAGTATTTT. Translated, it gives CASSQLLRGGTDTQYF.

This rearrangement joins TRBV5-1 to TRBJ2-3; a possible D gene is TRBD2 (6 bases). CDR1 is SGHRS, CDR2 YFSETQ, per germline. This CDR3 comprises 15 residues. V gave up 0 bases and J gave up 0 bases, with 8 bases separating them. Written as DNA, the CDR3 is TGCGCCAGCAGCTTGGTGGGGGGTAGCACAGATACGCAGTATTTT. Translation gives CASSLVGGSTDTQYF.

J is TRBJ2-3 and V is TRBV29-1; the D is unclear. This CDR3 has 12 residues. The germline gives CDR1 SQVTM, CDR2 ANQGSEA. V lost 6 bases to trimming and J lost 4 bases, with 11 bases between them. As DNA, the CDR3 is TGCAGCGTAACGTGGCCCGCAGATACGCAGTATTTT. Its protein product is CSVTWPADTQYF.

V gene TRBV7-9 combines with J gene TRBJ1-2; no clear D. The CDR3 covers 12 residues. Looked up from germline, CDR1 is SEHNR and CDR2 is FQNEAQ (reference sequence). V lost 5 bases, J lost 8 bases, and 12 bases lay in between. CDR3 sequence: CASSTVRRGYTF. CDR3 coding DNA: TGTGCCAGCAGCACTGTCAGGAGGGGCTACACCTTC.

The V gene is TRBV7-9, the J gene TRBJ2-7; D is perhaps TRBD2 (7 bases). Germline CDR1 SEHNR, CDR2 FQNEAQ (reference sequence). This CDR3 is built from 16 residues. V dropped 5 bases and J dropped 0 bases, with 17 bases sitting between them. The CDR3 nucleotides are TGTGCCAGCAGCCCTAGGGGGGGCGCCAGCTCCTACGAGCAGTACTTC. Its protein is CASSPRGGASSYEQYF.

V gene TRBV15 combines with J gene TRBJ1-5; 9 bases agree with TRBD1. In germline, CDR1 is LNHNV, CDR2 YYDKDF (reference sequence). The CDR3 sequence is 15 residues long. V shed 2 bases, J shed 2 bases, and the junction held 1 base outside the gene matches. CDR3 protein: CATSRTGGGNQPQHF. CDR3 DNA sequence: TGTGCCACCAGCAGAACAGGGGGCGGCAATCAGCCCCAGCATTTT.

V is TRBV6-2 or TRBV6-3 and J is TRBJ2-7; D possibly corresponds to TRBD2 (5 bases). Germline values: CDR1 MNHEY, CDR2 SVGEGT. The germline V and J ends were trimmed by 2 bases and 9 bases, with 20 bases remaining between them. The CDR3 covers 15 residues. In nucleotides, the CDR3 is TGTGCCAGCAGTTACCTTGTCGGGATAGGTCGGGCGCAGTACTTC. Amino acids: CASSYLVGIGRAQYF.

V and J are TRBV19 and TRBJ1-5; weak D call: TRBD1 (6 bases). V lost 4 bases to trimming and J lost 9 bases, with 16 bases between them. Germline-derived CDR1 and CDR2 are LNHDA and SQIVND (reference sequence). CDR3 size: 14 residues. CDR3 protein: CASSSGQPGGPQHF. CDR3 sequence (DNA): TGTGCCAGTAGTAGCGGACAGCCCGGAGGGCCCCAGCATTTT. The variable domain in full, completed from reference TRBV19 and TRBJ1-5, reads DGGITQSPKYLFRKEGQNVTLSCEQNLNHDAMYWYRQDPGQGLRLIYYSQIVNDFQKGDIAEGYSVSREKKESFPLTVTSAQKNPTAFYLCASSSGQPGGPQHFGDGTRLSIL.

The chain carries TRBV28 and TRBJ2-7, with 7 positions matching TRBD1. V lost 3 bases to trimming and J lost 2 bases; unmatched junction nucleotides: 4. Germline CDR1 is MDHEN and CDR2 is SYDVKM. The CDR3 totals 14 residues. The CDR3 sequence is CASSFWDSTYEQYF. The CDR3 DNA reads as TGTGCCAGCAGTTTCTGGGACAGTACCTACGAGCAGTACTTC.

V gene TRBV12-3 or TRBV12-4 combines with J gene TRBJ1-5; TRBD1 might be the D (5 bases). The CDR3 totals 13 residues. V lost 3 bases and J lost 6, with 9 bases in between. CDR3 bases: TGTGCCAGCAGTTTGCGGGGGATTCAGCCCCAGCATTTT. Protein: CASSLRGIQPQHF.